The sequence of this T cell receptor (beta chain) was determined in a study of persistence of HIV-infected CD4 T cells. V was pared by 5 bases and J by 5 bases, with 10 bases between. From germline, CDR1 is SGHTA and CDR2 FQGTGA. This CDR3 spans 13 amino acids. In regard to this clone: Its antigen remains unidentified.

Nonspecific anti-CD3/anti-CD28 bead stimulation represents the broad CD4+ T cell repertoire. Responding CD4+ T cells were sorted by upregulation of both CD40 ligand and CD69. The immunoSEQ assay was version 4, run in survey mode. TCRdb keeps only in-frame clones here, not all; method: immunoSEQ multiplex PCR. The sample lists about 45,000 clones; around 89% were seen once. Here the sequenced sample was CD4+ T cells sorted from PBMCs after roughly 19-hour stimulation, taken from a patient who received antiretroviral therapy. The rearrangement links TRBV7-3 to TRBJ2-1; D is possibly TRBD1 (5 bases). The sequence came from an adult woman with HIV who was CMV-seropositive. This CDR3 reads CASSPTGNNEQFF. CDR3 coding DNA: TGTGCCAGCAGCCCCACAGGTAACAATGAGCAGTTCTTC.